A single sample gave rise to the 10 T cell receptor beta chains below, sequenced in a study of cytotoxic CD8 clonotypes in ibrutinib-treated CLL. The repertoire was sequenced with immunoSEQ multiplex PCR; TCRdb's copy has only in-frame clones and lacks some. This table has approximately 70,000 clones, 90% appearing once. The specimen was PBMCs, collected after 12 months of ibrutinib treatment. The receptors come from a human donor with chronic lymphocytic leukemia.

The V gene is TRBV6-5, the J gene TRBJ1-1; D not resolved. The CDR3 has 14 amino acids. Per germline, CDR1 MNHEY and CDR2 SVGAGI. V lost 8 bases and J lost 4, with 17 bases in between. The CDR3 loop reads CASPTWMGGTEAFF. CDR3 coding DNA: TGTGCCAGCCCCACCTGGATGGGAGGCACTGAAGCTTTCTTT.

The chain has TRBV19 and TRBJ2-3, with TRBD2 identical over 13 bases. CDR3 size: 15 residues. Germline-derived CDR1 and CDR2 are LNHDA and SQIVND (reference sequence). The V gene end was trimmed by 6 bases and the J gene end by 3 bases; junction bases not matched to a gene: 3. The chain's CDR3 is CASRTSGRATDTQYF. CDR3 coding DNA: TGTGCCAGTAGAACTAGCGGGAGGGCAACAGATACGCAGTATTTT.

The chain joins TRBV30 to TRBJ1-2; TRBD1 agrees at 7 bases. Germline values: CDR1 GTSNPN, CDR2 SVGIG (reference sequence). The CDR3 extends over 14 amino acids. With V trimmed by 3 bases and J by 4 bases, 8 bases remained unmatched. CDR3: CAWSLERQGYGYTF. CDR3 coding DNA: TGTGCCTGGAGCCTGGAGCGACAGGGCTATGGCTACACCTTC. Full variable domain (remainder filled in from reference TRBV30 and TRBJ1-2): SQTIHQWPATLVQPVGSPLSLECTVEGTSNPNLYWYRQAAGRGLQLLFYSVGIGQISSEVPQNLSASRPQDRQFILSSKKLLLSDSGFYLCAWSLERQGYGYTFGSGTRLTVV.

CDR3: CASSLAQGALNEQFF. The CDR3 bases are TGCGCCAGCAGCTTGGCTCAGGGGGCTCTTAATGAGCAGTTCTTC. V and J are TRBV5-1 and TRBJ2-1, with 8 bases identical to TRBD1. Trimming removed 0 bases from V and 7 bases from J; junction bases left unmatched: 6. Germline V gives CDR1 SGHRS, CDR2 YFSETQ. This CDR3 is built from 15 residues.

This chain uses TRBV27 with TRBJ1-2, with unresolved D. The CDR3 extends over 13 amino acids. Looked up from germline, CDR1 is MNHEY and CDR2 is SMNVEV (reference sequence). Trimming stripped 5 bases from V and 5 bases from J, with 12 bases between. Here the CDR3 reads CASSPGLWYGYTF. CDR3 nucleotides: TGTGCCAGCAGTCCGGGTCTGTGGTATGGCTACACCTTC.

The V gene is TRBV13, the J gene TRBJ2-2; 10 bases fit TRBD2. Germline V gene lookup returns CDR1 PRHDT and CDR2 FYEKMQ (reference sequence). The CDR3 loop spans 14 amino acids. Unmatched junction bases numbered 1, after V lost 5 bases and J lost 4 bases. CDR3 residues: CASSVAGGTGELFF. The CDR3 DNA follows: TGTGCCAGCAGCGTAGCGGGAGGCACCGGGGAGCTGTTTTTT. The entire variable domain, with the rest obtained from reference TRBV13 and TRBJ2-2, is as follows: AAGVIQSPRHLIKEKRETATLKCYPIPRHDTVYWYQQGPGQDPQFLISFYEKMQSDKGSIPDRFSAQQFSDYHSELNMSSLELGDSALYFCASSVAGGTGELFFGEGSRLTVL.

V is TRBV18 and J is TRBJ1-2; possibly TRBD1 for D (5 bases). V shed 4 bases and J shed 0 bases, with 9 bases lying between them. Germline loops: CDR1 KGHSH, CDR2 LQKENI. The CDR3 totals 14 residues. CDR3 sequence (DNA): TGTGCCAGCTCACTAGACAGATCTAACTATGGCTACACCTTC. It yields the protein CASSLDRSNYGYTF. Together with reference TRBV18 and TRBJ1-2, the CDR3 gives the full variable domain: NAGVMQNPRHLVRRRGQEARLRCSPMKGHSHVYWYRQLPEEGLKFMVYLQKENIIDESGMPKERFSAEFPKEGPSILRIQQVVRGDSAAYFCASSLDRSNYGYTFGSGTRLTVV.

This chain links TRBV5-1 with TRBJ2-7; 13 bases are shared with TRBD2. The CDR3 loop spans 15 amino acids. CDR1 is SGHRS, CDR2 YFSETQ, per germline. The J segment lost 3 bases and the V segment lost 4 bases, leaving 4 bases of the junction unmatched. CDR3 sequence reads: CASSLGLAGVYEQYF. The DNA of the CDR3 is TGCGCCAGCAGCCTTGGACTAGCGGGAGTCTACGAGCAGTACTTC.

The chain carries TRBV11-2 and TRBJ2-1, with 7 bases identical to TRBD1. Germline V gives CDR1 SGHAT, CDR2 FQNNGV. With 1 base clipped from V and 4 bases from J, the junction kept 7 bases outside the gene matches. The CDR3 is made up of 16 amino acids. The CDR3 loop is CASSLGVVTGYNEQFF. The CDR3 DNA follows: TGTGCCAGCAGCTTAGGGGTGGTGACAGGGTACAATGAGCAGTTCTTC.

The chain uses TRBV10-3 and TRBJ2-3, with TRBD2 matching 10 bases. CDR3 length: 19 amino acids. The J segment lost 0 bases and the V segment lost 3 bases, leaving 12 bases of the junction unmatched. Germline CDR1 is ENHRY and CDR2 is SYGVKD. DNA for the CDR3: TGTGCCATCAGTGACTCTGGACTAGCGGAGTCCCCCAGCACAGATACGCAGTATTTT. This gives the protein CAISDSGLAESPSTDTQYF.